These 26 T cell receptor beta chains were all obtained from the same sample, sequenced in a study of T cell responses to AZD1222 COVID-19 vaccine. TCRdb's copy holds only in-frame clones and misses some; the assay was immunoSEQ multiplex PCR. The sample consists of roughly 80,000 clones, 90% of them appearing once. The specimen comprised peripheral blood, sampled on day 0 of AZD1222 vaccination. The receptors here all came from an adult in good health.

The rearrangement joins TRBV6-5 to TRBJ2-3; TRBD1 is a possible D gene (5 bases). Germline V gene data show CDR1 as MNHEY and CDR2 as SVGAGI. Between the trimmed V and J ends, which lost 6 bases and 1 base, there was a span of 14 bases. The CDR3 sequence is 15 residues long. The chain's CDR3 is CASSNPTTGTDTQYF. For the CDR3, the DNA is TGTGCCAGCAGCAACCCCACGACAGGCACAGATACGCAGTATTTT.

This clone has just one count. The chain's CDR3 is CASLRGQKETQYF. The CDR3 nucleotides read TGTGCCAGCCTAAGGGGACAGAAAGAGACCCAGTACTTC. This chain connects TRBV18 to TRBJ2-5; 7 bases match TRBD1. Germline lookup yields CDR1 KGHSH and CDR2 LQKENI. There are 13 residues in the CDR3. Unmatched junction bases numbered 6, after V lost 8 bases and J lost 3 bases.

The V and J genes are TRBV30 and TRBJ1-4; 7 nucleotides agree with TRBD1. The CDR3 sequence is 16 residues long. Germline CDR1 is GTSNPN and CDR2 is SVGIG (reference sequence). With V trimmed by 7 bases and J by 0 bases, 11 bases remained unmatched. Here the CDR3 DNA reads TGTGCCTCCCAAGGGGGACAGATAGCAACTAATGAAAAACTGTTTTTT. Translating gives CASQGGQIATNEKLFF.

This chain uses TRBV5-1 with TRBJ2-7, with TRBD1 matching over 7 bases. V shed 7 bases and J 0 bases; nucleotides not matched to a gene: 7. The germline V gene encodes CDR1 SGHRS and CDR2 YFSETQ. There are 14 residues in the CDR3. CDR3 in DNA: TGCGCCAGCCAACGGGACAGTCCCTCCTACGAGCAGTACTTC. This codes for CASQRDSPSYEQYF.

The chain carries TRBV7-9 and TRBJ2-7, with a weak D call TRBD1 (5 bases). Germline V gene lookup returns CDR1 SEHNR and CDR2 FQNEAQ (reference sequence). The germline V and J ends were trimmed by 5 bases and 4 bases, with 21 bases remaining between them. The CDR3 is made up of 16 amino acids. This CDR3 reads CASSQVVSDGQYEQYF. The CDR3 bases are TGTGCCAGCAGCCAGGTCGTATCCGACGGACAATACGAGCAGTACTTC. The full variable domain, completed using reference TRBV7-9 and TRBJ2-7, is DTGVSQNPRHKITKRGQNVTFRCDPISEHNRLYWYRQTLGQGPEFLTYFQNEAQLEKSRLLSDRFSAERPKGSFSTLEIQRTEQGDSAMYLCASSQVVSDGQYEQYFGPGTRLTVT.

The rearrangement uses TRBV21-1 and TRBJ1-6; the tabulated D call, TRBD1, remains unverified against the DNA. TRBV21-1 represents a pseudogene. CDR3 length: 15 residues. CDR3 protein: CASSNEDQRGSPLHF. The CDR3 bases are TGTGCCAGCAGCAACGAGGACCAAAGGGGTTCACCCCTCCACTTT.

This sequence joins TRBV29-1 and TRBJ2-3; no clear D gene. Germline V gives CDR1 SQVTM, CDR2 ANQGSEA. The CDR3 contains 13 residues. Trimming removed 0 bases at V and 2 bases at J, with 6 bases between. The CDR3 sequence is CSVEDSTTDTQYF. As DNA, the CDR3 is TGCAGCGTTGAAGATAGCACCACAGATACGCAGTATTTT.

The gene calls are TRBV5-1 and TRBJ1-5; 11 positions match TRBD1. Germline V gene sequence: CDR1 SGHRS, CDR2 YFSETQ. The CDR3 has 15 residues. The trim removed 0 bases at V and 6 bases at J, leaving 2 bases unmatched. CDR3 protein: CASSLGTGGSQPQHF. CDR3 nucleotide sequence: TGCGCCAGCAGCTTGGGGACAGGGGGCTCTCAGCCCCAGCATTTT.

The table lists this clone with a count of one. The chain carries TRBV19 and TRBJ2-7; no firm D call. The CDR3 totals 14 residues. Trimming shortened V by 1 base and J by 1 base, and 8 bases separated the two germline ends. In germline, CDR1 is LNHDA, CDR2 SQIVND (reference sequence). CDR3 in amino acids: CASSIATVSYEQYF. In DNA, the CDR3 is TGTGCCAGTAGTATAGCTACCGTATCCTACGAGCAGTACTTC.

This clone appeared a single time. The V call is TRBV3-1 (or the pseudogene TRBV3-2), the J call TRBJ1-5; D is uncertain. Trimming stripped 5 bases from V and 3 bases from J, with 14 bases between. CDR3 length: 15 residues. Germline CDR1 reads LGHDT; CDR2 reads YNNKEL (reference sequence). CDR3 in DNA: TGTGCCAGCAGCGCTACCACGGGGATCAATCAGCCCCAGCATTTT. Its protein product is CASSATTGINQPQHF.

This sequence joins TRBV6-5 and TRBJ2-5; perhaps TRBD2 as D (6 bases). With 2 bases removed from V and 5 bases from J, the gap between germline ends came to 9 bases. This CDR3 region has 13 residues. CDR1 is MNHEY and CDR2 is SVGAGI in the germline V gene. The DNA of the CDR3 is TGTGCCAGCAGTTACGGGGGAGGTGAGACCCAGTACTTC. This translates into CASSYGGGETQYF.

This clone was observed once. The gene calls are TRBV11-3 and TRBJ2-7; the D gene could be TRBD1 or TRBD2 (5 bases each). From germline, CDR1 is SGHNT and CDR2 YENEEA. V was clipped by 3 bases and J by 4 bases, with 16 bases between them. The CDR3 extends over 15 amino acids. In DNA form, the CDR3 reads TGTGCCAGCAGCTTCGCCGGGGCCCCCAATTACGAGCAGTACTTC. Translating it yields CASSFAGAPNYEQYF.

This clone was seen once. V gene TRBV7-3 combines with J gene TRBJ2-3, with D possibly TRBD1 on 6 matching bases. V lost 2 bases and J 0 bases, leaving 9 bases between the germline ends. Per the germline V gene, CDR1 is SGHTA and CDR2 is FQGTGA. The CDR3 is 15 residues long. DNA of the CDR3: TGTGCCAGCAGCTTATCAGGGGTTAGCACAGATACGCAGTATTTT. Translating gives CASSLSGVSTDTQYF.

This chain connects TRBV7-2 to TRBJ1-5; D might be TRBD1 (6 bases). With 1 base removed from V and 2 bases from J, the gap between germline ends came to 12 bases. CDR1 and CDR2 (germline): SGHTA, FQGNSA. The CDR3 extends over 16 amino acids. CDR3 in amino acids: CASSLEIGGGNQPQHF. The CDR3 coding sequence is TGTGCCAGCAGCTTAGAGATAGGGGGAGGCAATCAGCCCCAGCATTTT.

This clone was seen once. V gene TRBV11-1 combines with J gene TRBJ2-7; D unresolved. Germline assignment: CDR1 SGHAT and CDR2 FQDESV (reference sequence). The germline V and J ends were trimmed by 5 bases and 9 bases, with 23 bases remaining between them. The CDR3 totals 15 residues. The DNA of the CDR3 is TGTGCCAGCAGCCTCGGGCCTGGCAATATCAATTCGCAGTACTTC. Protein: CASSLGPGNINSQYF. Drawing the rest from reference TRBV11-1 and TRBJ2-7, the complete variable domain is EAEVAQSPRYKITEKSQAVAFWCDPISGHATLYWYRQILGQGPELLVQFQDESVVDDSQLPKDRFSAERLKGVDSTLKIQPAELGDSAMYLCASSLGPGNINSQYFGPGTRLTVT.

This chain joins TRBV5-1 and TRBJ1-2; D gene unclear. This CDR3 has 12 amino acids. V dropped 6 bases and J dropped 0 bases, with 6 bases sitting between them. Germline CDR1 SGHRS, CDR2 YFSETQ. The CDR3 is CASMGANYGYTF. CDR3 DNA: TGCGCCAGCATGGGAGCTAACTATGGCTACACCTTC.

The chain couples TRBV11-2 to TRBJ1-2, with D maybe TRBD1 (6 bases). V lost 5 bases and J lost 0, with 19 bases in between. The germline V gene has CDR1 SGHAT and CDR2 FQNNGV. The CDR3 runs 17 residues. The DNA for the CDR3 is TGTGCCAGCAGCCCTGATTCGACAGGTACTACTAACTATGGCTACACCTTC. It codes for CASSPDSTGTTNYGYTF.

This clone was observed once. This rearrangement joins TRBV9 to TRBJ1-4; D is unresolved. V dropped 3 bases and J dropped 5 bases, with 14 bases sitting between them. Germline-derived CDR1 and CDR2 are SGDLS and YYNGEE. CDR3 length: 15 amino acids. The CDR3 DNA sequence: TGTGCCAGCAGCGCCTCCGGGGTAGGGAATGAAAAACTGTTTTTT. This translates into CASSASGVGNEKLFF. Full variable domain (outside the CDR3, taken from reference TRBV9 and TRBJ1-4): DSGVTQTPKHLITATGQRVTLRCSPRSGDLSVYWYQQSLDQGLQFLIQYYNGEERAKGNILERFSAQQFPDLHSELNLSSLELGDSALYFCASSASGVGNEKLFFGSGTQLSVL.

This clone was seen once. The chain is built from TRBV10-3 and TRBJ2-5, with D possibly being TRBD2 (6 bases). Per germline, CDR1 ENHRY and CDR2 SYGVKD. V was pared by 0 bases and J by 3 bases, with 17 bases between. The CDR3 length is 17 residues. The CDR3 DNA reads TGTGCCATCAGTGAGTCTCCCGGGGCCGGGGGAGAAGAGACCCAGTACTTC. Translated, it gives CAISESPGAGGEETQYF.

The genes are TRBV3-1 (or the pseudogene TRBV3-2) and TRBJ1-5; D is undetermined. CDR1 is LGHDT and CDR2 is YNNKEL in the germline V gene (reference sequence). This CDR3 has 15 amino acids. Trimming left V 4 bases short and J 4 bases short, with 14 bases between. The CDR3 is CASSPWPSGNQPQHF. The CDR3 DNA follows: TGTGCCAGCAGCCCCTGGCCATCGGGAAATCAGCCCCAGCATTTT.

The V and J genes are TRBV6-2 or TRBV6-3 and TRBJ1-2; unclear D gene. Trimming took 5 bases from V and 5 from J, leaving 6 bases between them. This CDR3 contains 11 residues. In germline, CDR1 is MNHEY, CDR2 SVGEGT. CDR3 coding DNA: TGTGCCAGCAGTCGAGGGTATGGCTACACCTTC. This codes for CASSRGYGYTF.

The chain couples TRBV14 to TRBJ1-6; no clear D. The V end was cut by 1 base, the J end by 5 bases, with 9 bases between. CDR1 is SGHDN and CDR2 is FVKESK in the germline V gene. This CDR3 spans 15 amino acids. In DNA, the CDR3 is TGTGCCAGCAGCCAAGGGAGACTCAATAATTCACCCCTCCACTTT. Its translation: CASSQGRLNNSPLHF.

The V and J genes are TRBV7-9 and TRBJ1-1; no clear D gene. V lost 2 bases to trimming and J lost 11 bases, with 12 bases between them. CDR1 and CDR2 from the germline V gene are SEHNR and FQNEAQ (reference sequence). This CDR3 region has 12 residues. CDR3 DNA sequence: TGTGCCAGCAGCTTAACGGGCATCGCGGCTTTCTTT. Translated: CASSLTGIAAFF.

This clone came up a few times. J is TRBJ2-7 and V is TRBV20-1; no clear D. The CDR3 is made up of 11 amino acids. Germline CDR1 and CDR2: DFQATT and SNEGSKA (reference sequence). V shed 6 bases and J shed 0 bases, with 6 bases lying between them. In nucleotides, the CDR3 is TGCAGTGCCTCGTTCTCCTACGAGCAGTACTTC. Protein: CSASFSYEQYF.

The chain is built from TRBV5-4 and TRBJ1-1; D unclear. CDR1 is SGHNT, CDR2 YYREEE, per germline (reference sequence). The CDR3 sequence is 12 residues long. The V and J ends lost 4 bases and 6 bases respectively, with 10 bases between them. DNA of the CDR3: TGTGCCAGCAGCCCAGGACGGTCTGAAGCTTTCTTT. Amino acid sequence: CASSPGRSEAFF.

The CDR3 DNA reads TGTGCCAGCAGTGCAGCGGGTGTAGAGACCCAGTACTTC. This translates into CASSAAGVETQYF. The rearrangement uses TRBV4-2 and TRBJ2-5; a weak D match, TRBD2 (6 bases). V lost 6 bases and J lost 4, with 12 bases in between. Germline CDR1 reads LGHNA; CDR2 reads YNFKEQ. The CDR3 is made up of 13 amino acids.